This T cell receptor (beta chain) was captured by sequencing in a study of somatic mutations in cytotoxic T cells in rheumatoid arthritis. Assay used: immunoSEQ multiplex PCR; TCRdb lists only in-frame clones, some missing. In the table there are about 30,000 clones, roughly four fifths of which are singletons. The CDR3 runs 15 residues. CDR1 is GTSNPN, CDR2 SVGIG, per germline (reference sequence). Trimming shortened V by 0 bases and J by 0 bases, and 10 bases separated the two germline ends. The sequence derives from an adult with rheumatoid arthritis. The gene calls are TRBV30 and TRBJ2-3; D may be TRBD2 (5 bases). Source material: CD8+ T cells sorted from blood. CDR3 sequence: CAWSVPGKSTDTQYF. The DNA of the CDR3 is TGTGCCTGGAGTGTACCCGGGAAGAGCACAGATACGCAGTATTTT.